This entry describes one TCR beta chain. This clone was seen only once. This receptor's antigen is unknown. No base-level quality is on record; no much larger clone is a single base apart. The germline V gene encodes CDR1 GTSNPN and CDR2 SVGIG (reference sequence). V and J lose 0 bases and 5 bases, and a span of 13 bases separates them. The CDR3 holds 14 amino acids from the cysteine to the phenylalanine. Just CDR3 DNA is preserved here, 42 bases in frame from base 1. The data are from a study of memory CD4+ T cells and cytomegalovirus serostatus (dated by TCRdb to between 2018 and 2021). Concerning the study at large: The roughly 35 healthy Belgian adults in the cohort included 9 who were CMV seropositive and roughly 24 who were CMV seronegative. The study sequenced CD4+ memory TCRbeta repertoires of a Belgian cohort with known cytomegalovirus serostatus to replicate a published TCR-based CMV serostatus classifier. What the study reported, not specific to this receptor: Unlike the original study, which covered naive and memory CD4+ and CD8+ populations, the Belgian study sequenced only CD4+CD45RO+ memory cells. Results were interpreted as suggesting that the CMV-associated TCR signature is largely present in the CD4+ memory repertoire. For predicting CMV serostatus, the median bootstrapped AUC was about 0.95 using the original framework and approximately 0.91 using a US-trained random forest. Among the approximately 160 previously reported CMV-associated TCRbeta sequences, about 71 showed up in the CD4+ memory repertoires, with each one found in between one and five individuals. On the Belgian cohort, the classifier built on the original framework reached a median bootstrapped AUC of around 0.95, with a 95% CI of 0.76-1.00.

A FACSAria II was used to sort memory CD4+ T cells, defined as single viable CD3+CD4+CD8-CD45RO+ cells. CMV serostatus was assessed using a Roche Elecsys assay, by which serum IgG against CMV pp150, pp28, p38 and p52 was detected. After the samples were thawed, total CD4+ T cells were enriched through positive selection using CD4 magnetic microbeads. The samples came from a separate study whose specific focus was interrogating the CD4+ T cell memory repertoire. Peripheral blood mononuclear cells were isolated and cryopreserved following standard operating procedures; serum was stored at -80 °C. The staining relied on CD3-PerCP (BW264/56), CD4-APC (RPA-T4), CD45RO-PE (UCHT1) and CD8-Pacific Orange (3B5) antibodies, and Sytox blue was used to exclude non-viable cells. The Quick-DNA Microprep Kit was used to extract genomic DNA from the sorted cells. TCRbeta DNA was amplified with the immunoSEQ hsTCRbeta kit following the manufacturer's protocol. An Illumina MiSeq instrument was used to sequence the TCRbeta libraries. The authors' analysis ran thus. After out-of-frame sequences were removed, 2 million to 2.5 million distinct TCRbeta sequences remained, averaging around 66,000 per individual. Each individual was scored according to the count of 164 previously reported CMV-associated TCRbeta sequences and the total productive distinct TCRbeta count. A beta-binomial model was reimplemented in Python, and random forests from scikit-learn, run with default parameters, were trained on data from the US cohort. On the Belgian cohort, classifier performance was reported as the median AUC, along with percentile confidence intervals, across 10,000 bootstrap iterations. Entries here come from immuneACCESS through TCRdb and include only in-frame sequences with V and J called. Some clones fail to appear in such tables; in the studies checked, an unresolved V gene covers under half of the shortfall, and the cause of the remainder is unknown. The V and J calls and clone size are taken from that table; D and trimming were inferred from the DNA. This sample gives about 42,000 clones in total; 78% of them show up just once. The ten largest make up approximately 0.55% of the sample.

The receptor was isolated from an adult in good health and CMV-seronegative. Sequences were obtained from memory CD4+ T cells from blood. In this chain, TRBV30 is recombined with TRBJ1-2, and the D gene may be TRBD1, 6 bases matching. CDR3 region: CAWSVGGGNYGYTF. The nucleotide sequence is given as TGTGCCTGGAGTGTAGGGGGGGGGAATTATGGCTACACCTTC.